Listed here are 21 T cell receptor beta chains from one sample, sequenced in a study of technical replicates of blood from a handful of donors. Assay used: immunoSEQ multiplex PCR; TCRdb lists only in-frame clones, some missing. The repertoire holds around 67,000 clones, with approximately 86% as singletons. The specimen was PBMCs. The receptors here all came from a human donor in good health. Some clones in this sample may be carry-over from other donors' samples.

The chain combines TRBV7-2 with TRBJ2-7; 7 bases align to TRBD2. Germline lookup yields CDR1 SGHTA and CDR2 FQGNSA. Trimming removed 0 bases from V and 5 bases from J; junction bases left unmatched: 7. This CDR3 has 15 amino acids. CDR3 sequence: CASSLAGGEPNEQYF. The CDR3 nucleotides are TGTGCCAGCAGCTTAGCGGGGGGGGAGCCTAACGAGCAGTACTTC.

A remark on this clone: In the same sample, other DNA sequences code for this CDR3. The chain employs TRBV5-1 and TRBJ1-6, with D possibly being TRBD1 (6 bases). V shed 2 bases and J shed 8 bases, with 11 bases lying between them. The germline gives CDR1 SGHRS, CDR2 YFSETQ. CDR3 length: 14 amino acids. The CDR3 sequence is CASSLSGGYSPLHF. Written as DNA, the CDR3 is TGCGCCAGCAGCTTATCGGGGGGCTATTCACCCCTCCACTTT.

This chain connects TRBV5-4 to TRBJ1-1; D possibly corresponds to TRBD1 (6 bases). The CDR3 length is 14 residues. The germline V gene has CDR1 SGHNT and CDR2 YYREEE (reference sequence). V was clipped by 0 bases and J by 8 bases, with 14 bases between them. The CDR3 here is CASSLGTDPTEAFF. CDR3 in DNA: TGTGCCAGCAGCTTGGGGACAGACCCGACCGAAGCTTTCTTT.

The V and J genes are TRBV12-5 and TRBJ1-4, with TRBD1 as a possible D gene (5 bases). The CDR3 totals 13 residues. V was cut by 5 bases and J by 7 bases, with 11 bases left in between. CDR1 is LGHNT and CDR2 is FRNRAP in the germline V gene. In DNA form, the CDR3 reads TGTGCTAGTGGTCCCGGTAGGGGTGAAAAACTGTTTTTT. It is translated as CASGPGRGEKLFF.

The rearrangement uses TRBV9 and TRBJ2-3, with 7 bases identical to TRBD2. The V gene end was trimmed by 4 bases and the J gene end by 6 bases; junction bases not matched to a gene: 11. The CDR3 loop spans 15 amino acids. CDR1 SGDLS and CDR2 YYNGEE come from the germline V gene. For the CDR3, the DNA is TGTGCCAGCAGCTCTAGCGGTAATCGAGGGGATACGCAGTATTTT. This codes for CASSSSGNRGDTQYF.

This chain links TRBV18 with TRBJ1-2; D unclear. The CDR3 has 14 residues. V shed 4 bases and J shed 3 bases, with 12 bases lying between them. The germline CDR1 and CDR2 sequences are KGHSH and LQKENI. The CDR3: CASSLGSTDYGYTF. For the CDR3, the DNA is TGTGCCAGCTCACTCGGAAGCACAGACTATGGCTACACCTTC.

CDR3 nucleotide sequence: TGTGCCAGCAGCTCTGGACTAGATATAATCTTCGAGCAGTACTTC. Its translation is CASSSGLDIIFEQYF. The gene calls are TRBV7-9 and TRBJ2-7, with 7 bases matching TRBD2. The CDR3 extends over 15 amino acids. Germline V gene sequence: CDR1 SEHNR, CDR2 FQNEAQ (reference sequence). The V and J ends lost 4 bases and 6 bases, in that order; junction bases with no gene match: 12.

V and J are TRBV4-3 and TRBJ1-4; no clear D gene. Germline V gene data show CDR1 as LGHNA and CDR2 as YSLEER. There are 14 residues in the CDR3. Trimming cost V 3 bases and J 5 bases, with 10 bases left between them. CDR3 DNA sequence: TGCGCCAGCAGCCAGATTGACAAGAATGAAAAACTGTTTTTT. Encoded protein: CASSQIDKNEKLFF.

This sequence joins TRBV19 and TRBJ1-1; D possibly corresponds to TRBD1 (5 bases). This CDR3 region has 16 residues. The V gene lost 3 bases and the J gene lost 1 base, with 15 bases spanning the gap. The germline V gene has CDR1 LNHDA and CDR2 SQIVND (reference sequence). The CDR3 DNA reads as TGTGCCAGTAGTATCTCAGGGATCATACCGAACACTGAAGCTTTCTTT. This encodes CASSISGIIPNTEAFF. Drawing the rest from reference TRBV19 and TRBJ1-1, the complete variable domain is DGGITQSPKYLFRKEGQNVTLSCEQNLNHDAMYWYRQDPGQGLRLIYYSQIVNDFQKGDIAEGYSVSREKKESFPLTVTSAQKNPTAFYLCASSISGIIPNTEAFFGQGTRLTVV.

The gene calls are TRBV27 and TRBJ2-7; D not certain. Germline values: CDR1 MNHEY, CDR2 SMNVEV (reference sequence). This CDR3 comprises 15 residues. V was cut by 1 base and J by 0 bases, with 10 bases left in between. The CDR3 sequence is CASSLCGPPSYEQYF. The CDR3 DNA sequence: TGTGCCAGCAGTTTATGTGGCCCTCCCTCCTACGAGCAGTACTTC.

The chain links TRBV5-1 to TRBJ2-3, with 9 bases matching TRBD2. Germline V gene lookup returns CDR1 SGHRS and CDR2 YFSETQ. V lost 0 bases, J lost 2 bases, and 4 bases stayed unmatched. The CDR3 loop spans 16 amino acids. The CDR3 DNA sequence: TGCGCCAGCAGCTTGGTAGCGGGGGCCTACACAGATACGCAGTATTTT. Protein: CASSLVAGAYTDTQYF. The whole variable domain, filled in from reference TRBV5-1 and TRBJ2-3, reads KAGVTQTPRYLIKTRGQQVTLSCSPISGHRSVSWYQQTPGQGLQFLFEYFSETQRNKGNFPGRFSGRQFSNSRSEMNVSTLELGDSALYLCASSLVAGAYTDTQYFGPGTRLTVL.

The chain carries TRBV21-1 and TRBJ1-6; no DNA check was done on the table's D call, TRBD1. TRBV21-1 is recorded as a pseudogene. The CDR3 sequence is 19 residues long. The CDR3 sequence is CASIIAFLQGKGLNSPLHF. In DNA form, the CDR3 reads TGTGCCAGCATCATCGCATTTTTACAGGGAAAGGGGTTGAATTCACCCCTCCACTTT.

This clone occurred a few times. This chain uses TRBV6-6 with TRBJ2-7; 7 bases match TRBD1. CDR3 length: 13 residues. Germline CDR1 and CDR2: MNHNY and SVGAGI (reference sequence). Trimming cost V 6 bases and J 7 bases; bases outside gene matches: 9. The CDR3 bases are TGTGCCAGCAGCGGTCGTAGGGGGCATGAGCAGTACTTC. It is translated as CASSGRRGHEQYF.

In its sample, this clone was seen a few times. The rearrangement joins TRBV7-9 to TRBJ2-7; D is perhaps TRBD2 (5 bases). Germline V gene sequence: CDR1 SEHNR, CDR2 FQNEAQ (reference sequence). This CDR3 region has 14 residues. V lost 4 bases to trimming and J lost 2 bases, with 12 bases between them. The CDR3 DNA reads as TGTGCCAGCAGCTCAGAGGGCGGTCCCTACGAGCAGTACTTC. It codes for CASSSEGGPYEQYF.

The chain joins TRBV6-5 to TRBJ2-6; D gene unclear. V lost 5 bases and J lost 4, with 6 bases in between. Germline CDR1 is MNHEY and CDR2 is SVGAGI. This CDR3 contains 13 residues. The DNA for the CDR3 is TGTGCCAGCAGTCCACGGGGGGCCAACGTCCTGACTTTC. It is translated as CASSPRGANVLTF.

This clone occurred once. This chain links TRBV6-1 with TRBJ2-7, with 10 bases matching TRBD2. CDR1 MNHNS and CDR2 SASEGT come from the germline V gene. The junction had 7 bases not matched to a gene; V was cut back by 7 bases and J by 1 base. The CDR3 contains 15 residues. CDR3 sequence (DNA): TGTGCCAGCATACTAGCGGGACGGATATCCTACGAGCAGTACTTC. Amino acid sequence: CASILAGRISYEQYF.

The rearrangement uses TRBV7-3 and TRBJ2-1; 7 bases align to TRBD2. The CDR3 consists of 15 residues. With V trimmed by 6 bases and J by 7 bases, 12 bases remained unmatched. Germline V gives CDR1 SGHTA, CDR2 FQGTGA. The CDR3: CASSYGAGASNEQFF. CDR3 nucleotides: TGTGCCAGCAGTTATGGGGCGGGAGCTAGTAATGAGCAGTTCTTC.

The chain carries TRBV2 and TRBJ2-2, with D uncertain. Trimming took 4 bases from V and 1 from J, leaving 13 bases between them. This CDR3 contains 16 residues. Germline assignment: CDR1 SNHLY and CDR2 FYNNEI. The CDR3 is CASSGFNPGNTGELFF. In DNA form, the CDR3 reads TGTGCCAGCAGTGGATTTAACCCAGGGAACACCGGGGAGCTGTTTTTT. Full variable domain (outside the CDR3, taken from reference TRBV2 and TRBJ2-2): EPEVTQTPSHQVTQMGQEVILRCVPISNHLYFYWYRQILGQKVEFLVSFYNNEISEKSEIFDDQFSVERPDGSNFTLKIRSTKLEDSAMYFCASSGFNPGNTGELFFGEGSRLTVL.

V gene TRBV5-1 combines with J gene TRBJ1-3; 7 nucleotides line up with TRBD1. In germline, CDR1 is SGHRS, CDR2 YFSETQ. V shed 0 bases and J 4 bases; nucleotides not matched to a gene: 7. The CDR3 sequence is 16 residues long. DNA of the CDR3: TGCGCCAGCAGCTTGGCTGGGACAGCCTACGGAAACACCATATATTTT. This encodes CASSLAGTAYGNTIYF.

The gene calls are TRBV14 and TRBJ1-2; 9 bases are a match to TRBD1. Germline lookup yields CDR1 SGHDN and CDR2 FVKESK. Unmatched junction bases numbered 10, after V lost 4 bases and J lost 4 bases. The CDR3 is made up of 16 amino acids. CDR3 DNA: TGTGCCAGCAGCCCCCCCCCGGGACAGGGCACCTATGGCTACACCTTC. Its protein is CASSPPPGQGTYGYTF.

The CDR3 nucleotides read TGTGCCTGGACCGCTCTTGATGGGGCGGACTATGGCTACACCTTC. It encodes CAWTALDGADYGYTF. The chain links TRBV30 to TRBJ1-2, with D perhaps matching TRBD1 (5 bases). Deletions cut 4 bases from V and 3 bases from J, with 18 bases between. Germline CDR1 reads GTSNPN; CDR2 reads SVGIG (reference sequence). The CDR3 contains 15 residues.